This TCR beta chain was observed in a study of cytomegalovirus exposure and HLA in healthy donors. Study observations and caveats: Indistinguishable V segments such as TRBV6-2 and TRBV6-3 were excluded. In an earlier analysis, in 587 donors, most V segments appeared productive either ~87% or ~30% of the time.

As concerns this clone: The antigen remains unidentified.

Primers included in the PCR were 60 Vbeta and 13 Jbeta primers. The protocol was immunoSEQ multiplex PCR, while the TCRdb copy is restricted to in-frame clones and leaves out a portion. The sample lists 150,000 to 200,000 clones; around 80% were seen once. This CDR3 spans 19 amino acids. The germline CDR1 and CDR2 sequences are KGHSH and LQKENI. With 4 bases clipped from V and 0 bases from J, the junction kept 14 bases outside the gene matches. Specimen: PBMCs. This sequence was found in a woman aged 45 to 65 in good health and CMV-seronegative. The J gene is TRBJ2-2, the V gene TRBV18; 7 positions match TRBD2. The CDR3 bases are TGTGCCAGCTCACTATCTAGCGGCAGTATAAATTCGAACACCGGGGAGCTGTTTTTT. As protein: CASSLSSGSINSNTGELFF.